The source of this TCR beta chain is a study of control samples from healthy donors and cancer patients. Sequencing used immunoSEQ multiplex PCR; TCRdb keeps in-frame clones, though not all of them. Here the sample spans over 150,000 clones, roughly 89% being singletons. This CDR3 has 16 amino acids. V was shortened by 0 bases and J by 1 base, with 10 bases between the two germline ends. CDR1 is SGDLS and CDR2 is YYNGEE in the germline V gene. The TCR was taken from a woman in her 50s in good health. Material: blood. The J gene is TRBJ2-2, the V gene TRBV9; the D gene is possibly TRBD2 (6 bases). The CDR3 nucleotides read TGTGCCAGCAGCGTAGAAACGGGACTGAACACCGGGGAGCTGTTTTTT. Amino acid sequence: CASSVETGLNTGELFF.